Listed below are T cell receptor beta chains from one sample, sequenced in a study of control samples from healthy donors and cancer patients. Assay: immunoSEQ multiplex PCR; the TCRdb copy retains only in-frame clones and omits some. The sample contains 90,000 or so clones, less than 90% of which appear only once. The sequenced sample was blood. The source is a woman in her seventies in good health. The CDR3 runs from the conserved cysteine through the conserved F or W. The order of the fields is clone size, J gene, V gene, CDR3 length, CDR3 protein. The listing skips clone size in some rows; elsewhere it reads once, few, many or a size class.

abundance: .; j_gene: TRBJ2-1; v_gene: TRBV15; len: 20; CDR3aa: CATSRERNSGFPSSYNEQFF
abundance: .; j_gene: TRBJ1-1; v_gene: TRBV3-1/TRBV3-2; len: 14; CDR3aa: CASSQVGGDTEAFF
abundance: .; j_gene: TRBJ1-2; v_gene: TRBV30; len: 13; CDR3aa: CAWRGGTFGGYTF
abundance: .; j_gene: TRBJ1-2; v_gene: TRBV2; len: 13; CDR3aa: CASSQDSNYGYTF
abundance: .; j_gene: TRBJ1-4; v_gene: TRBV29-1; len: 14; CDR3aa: CSVKTGTGVEKLFF
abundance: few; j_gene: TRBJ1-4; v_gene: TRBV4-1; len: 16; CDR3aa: CASSQPTRDTFEKLFF
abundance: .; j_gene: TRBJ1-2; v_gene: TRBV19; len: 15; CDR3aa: CASSPLTGGGYGYTF
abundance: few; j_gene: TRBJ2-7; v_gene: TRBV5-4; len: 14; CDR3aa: CASSIGTPTYEQYF
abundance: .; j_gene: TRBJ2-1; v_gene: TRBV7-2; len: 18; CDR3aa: CASGSHVLTGSGYNEQFF
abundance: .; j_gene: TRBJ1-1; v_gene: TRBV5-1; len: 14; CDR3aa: CASSLDPGDTEAFF
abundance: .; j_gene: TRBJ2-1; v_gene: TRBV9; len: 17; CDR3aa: CASSVATWGSSYNEQFF
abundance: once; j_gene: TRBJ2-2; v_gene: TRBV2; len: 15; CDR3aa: CASSELGGNTGELFF
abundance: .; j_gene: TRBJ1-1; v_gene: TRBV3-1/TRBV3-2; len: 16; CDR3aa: CASSRSEVGRNTEAFF
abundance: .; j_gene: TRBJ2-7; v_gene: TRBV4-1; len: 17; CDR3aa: CASSYGLAGAFSYEQYF
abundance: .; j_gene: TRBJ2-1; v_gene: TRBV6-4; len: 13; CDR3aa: CASSDTPDREQFF
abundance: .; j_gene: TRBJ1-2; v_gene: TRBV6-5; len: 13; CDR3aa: CATQTGTLGGYTF
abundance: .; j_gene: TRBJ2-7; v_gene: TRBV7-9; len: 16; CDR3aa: CASSSGTDGFKSEQYF
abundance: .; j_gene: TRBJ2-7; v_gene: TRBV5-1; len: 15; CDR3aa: CASSLALSGRSEQYF
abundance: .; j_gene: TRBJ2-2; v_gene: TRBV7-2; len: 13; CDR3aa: CASSPLYTGELFF
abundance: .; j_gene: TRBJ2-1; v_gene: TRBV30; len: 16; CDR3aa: CAWARGLAGAYNEQFF
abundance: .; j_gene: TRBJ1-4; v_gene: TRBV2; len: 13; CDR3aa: CASSMTANEKLFF
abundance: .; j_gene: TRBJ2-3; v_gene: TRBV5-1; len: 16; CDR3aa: CASSLGVVKSTDTQYF
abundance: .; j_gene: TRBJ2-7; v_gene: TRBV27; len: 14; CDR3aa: CASSLSFSSYEQYF
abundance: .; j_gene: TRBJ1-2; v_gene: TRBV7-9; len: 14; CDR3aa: CASSLTTGGNGYTF
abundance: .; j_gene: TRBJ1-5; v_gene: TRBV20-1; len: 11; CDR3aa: CSPEQGETQHF
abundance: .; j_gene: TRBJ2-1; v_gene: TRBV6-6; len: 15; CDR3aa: CASSYSRGGTDEQFF
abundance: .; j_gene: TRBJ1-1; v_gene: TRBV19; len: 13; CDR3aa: CASSQGERTEAFF
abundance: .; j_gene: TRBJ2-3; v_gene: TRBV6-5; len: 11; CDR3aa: CASRSPGAQYF
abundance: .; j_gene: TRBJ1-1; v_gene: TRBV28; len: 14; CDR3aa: CASSTTGKVTEAFF
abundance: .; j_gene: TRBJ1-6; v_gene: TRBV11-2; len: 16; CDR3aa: CASSLELGTANSPLHF
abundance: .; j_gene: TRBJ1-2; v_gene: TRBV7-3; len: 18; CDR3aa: CASSLRGNAGTANYGYTF
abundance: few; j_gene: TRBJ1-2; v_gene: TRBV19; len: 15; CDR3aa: CASTLGRDINYGYTF
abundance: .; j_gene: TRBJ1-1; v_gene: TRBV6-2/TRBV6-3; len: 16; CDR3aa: CASSYRTGARNTEAFF
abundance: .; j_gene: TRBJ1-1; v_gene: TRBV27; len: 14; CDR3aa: CASRPTGGGTEAFF
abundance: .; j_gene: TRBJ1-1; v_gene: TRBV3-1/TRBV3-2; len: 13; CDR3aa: CASSKTENTEAFF
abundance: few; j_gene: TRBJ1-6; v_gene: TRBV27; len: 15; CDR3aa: CASSFSGTGRSPLHF
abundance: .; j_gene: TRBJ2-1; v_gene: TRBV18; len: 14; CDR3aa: CASSRGGPYNEQFF
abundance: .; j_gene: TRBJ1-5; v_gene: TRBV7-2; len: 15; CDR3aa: CASSLVGFGNQPQHF
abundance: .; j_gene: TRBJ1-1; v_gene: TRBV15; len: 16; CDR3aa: CATSRDLGQGNTEAFF
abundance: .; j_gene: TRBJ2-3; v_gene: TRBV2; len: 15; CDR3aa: CASSEARASTDTQYF
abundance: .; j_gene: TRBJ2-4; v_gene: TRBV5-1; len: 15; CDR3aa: CASSFGTQGWDIQYF
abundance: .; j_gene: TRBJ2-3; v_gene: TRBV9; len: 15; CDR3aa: CASSGGLAGADTQYF
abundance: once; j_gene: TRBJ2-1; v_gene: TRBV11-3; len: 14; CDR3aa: CASSSGGSYNEQFF
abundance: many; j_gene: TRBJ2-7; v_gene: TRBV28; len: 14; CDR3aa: CASQFLQGTDEQYF
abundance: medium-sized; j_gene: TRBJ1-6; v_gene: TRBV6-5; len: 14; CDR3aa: CASRPGSNNSPLHF